This entry describes one TCR beta chain. This entry belongs to a study of control samples from healthy donors and cancer patients. Sequenced by immunoSEQ multiplex PCR; TCRdb stores in-frame clones only, minus some. The repertoire consists of approximately 94,000 clones, with 86% occurring once and the leading ten covering roughly 1.3%. V was cut by 2 bases and J by 4 bases, with 9 bases left in between. The CDR3 covers 14 residues. Germline V lookup: CDR1 MNHEY, CDR2 SVGAGI. The sequenced sample was blood. This receptor was obtained from a woman aged 45-60 years in good health. J is TRBJ1-5 and V is TRBV6-5; D is possibly TRBD1 (6 bases). CDR3 loop: CASSYAGDNQPQHF. The CDR3 DNA is TGTGCCAGCAGTTACGCAGGGGATAATCAGCCCCAGCATTTT.